Listed below are T cell receptor beta chains from one sample, sequenced in a study of blood T cell repertoires in COVID-19. Here immunoSEQ multiplex PCR was the method, and the copy in TCRdb shows in-frame clones only, minus some. This table holds about 280,000 clones, approximately 86% found once. The sequenced sample was peripheral blood. The receptors stem from a woman under 40 who had recovered from COVID-19. CDR3s include the opening cysteine and the closing phenylalanine or tryptophan. A D gene is named only where the DNA matches it firmly. Size tells how often a clone was seen (once, few, many) or the class of an expanded clone, and some rows leave it out.

V gene,clone size,J gene,D gene,CDR3 protein,CDR3 DNA
TRBV5-4,few,TRBJ1-2,TRBD1,CASSLEGQRGYTF,TGTGCCAGCAGCTTGGAGGGACAGAGGGGCTACACCTTC
TRBV7-2,few,TRBJ2-3,NA,CASSLAGGSTDTQYF,TGTGCCAGCAGCTTAGCAGGCGGGAGCACAGATACGCAGTATTTT
TRBV19,NA,TRBJ1-4,TRBD1,CASRLQGAKNEKLFF,TGTGCCAGTAGATTACAGGGGGCGAAAAATGAAAAACTGTTTTTT
TRBV5-1,NA,TRBJ2-5,TRBD2,CASTFLADQETQYF,TGCGCCAGCACCTTTCTAGCGGACCAAGAGACCCAGTACTTC
TRBV10-3,NA,TRBJ2-7,NA,CAIRGDTEPYEQYF,TGTGCCATCAGAGGGGACACAGAACCCTACGAGCAGTACTTC
TRBV29-1,NA,TRBJ2-1,TRBD2,CSVRTSGSDEQFF,TGCAGCGTTCGGACTAGCGGGAGTGATGAGCAGTTCTTC
TRBV9,NA,TRBJ2-1,NA,CASSVELGRNEQFF,TGTGCCAGCAGCGTAGAACTAGGCAGGAATGAGCAGTTCTTC
TRBV7-2,NA,TRBJ1-1,TRBD1,CASRSWTGGGAFF,TGTGCCAGCAGATCTTGGACAGGGGGCGGGGCTTTCTTT
TRBV9,NA,TRBJ1-2,NA,CASSGGGAAYGYTF,TGTGCCAGCAGCGGGGGTGGGGCAGCCTATGGCTACACCTTC
TRBV6-5,NA,TRBJ1-6,TRBD1,CASDLGTGGGSPLHF,TGTGCCAGCGACCTCGGGACAGGGGGTGGTTCACCCCTCCACTTT
TRBV4-1,NA,TRBJ2-1,TRBD2,CASSQDRMGLAPYNEQFF,TGCGCCAGCAGCCAAGACCGGATGGGACTAGCGCCTTACAATGAGCAGTTCTTC
TRBV6-2/TRBV6-3,NA,TRBJ2-7,TRBD2,CASSYGTSGTYEQYF,TGTGCCAGCAGTTACGGGACTAGCGGAACCTACGAGCAGTACTTC
TRBV21-1,NA,TRBJ1-1,NA,CASSPEADPMNTEAFF,TGTGCCAGCAGCCCCGAGGCCGACCCCATGAACACTGAAGCTTTCTTT
TRBV10-1,NA,TRBJ2-7,NA,CASSESLIYEQYF,TGCGCCAGCAGTGAGTCTTTAATTTACGAGCAGTACTTC